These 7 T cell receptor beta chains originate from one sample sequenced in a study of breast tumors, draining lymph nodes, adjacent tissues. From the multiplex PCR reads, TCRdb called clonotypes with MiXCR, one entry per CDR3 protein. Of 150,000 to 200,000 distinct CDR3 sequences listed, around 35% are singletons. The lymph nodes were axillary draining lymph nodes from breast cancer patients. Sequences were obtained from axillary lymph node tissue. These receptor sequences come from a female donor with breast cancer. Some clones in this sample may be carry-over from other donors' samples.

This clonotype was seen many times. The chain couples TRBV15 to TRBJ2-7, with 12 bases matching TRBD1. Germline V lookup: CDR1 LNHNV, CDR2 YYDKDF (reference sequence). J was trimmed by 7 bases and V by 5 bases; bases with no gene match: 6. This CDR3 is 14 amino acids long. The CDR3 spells CATSRDRGLGEQYF. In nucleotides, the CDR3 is TGTGCCACCAGCCGGGACAGGGGGCTTGGTGAGCAGTACTTC.

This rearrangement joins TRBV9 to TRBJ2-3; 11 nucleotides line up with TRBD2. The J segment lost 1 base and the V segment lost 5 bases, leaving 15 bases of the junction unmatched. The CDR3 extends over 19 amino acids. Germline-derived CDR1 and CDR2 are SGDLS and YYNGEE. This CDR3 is CASSFGSGRAFRGTDTQYF. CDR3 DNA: TGTGCCAGCAGTTTCGGTAGCGGGAGGGCCTTTCGAGGCACAGATACGCAGTATTTT.

In DNA, the CDR3 is TGTGCCAGCAGCGCAACCCGGGACAGGGGGCTCAATGAGCAGTTCTTC. This encodes CASSATRDRGLNEQFF. The chain couples TRBV7-8 to TRBJ2-1; TRBD1 matches at 12 bases. This CDR3 region has 16 residues. V shed 5 bases and J 6 bases; nucleotides not matched to a gene: 8. Germline assignment: CDR1 SGHVS and CDR2 FQNEAQ. Combining the CDR3 with reference TRBV7-8 and TRBJ2-1 gives the whole variable domain GAGVSQSPRYKVAKRGQDVALRCDPISGHVSLFWYQQALGQGPEFLTYFQNEAQLDKSGLPSDRFFAERPEGSVSTLKIQRTQQEDSAVYLCASSATRDRGLNEQFFGPGTRLTVL.

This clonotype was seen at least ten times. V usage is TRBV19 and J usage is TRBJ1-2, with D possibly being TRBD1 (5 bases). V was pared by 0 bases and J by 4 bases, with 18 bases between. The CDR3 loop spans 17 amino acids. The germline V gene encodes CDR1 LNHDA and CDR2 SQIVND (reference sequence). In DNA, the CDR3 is TGTGCCAGTAGTATAGATAATGTGCAGGGCTGGAGCTATGGCTACACCTTC. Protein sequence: CASSIDNVQGWSYGYTF.

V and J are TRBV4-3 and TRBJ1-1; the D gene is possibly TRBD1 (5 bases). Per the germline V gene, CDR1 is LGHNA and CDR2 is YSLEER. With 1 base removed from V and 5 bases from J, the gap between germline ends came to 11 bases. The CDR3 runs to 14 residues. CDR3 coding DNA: TGCGCCAGCAGCCAAGGCAGGGTAGGGACTGAAGCTTTCTTT. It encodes CASSQGRVGTEAFF.

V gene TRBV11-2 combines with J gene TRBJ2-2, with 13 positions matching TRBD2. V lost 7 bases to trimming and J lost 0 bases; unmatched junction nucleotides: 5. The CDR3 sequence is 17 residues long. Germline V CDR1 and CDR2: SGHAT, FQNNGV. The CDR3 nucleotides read TGTGCCAGCACCCCGACTAGCGGGGGGCCGAACACCGGGGAGCTGTTTTTT. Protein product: CASTPTSGGPNTGELFF.

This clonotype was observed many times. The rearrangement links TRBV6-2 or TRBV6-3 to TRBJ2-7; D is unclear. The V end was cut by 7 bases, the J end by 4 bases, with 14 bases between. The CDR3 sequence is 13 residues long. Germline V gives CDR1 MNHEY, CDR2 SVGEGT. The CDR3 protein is CASNRGPTYEQYF. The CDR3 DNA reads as TGTGCCAGCAATCGAGGACCGACATACGAGCAGTACTTC.